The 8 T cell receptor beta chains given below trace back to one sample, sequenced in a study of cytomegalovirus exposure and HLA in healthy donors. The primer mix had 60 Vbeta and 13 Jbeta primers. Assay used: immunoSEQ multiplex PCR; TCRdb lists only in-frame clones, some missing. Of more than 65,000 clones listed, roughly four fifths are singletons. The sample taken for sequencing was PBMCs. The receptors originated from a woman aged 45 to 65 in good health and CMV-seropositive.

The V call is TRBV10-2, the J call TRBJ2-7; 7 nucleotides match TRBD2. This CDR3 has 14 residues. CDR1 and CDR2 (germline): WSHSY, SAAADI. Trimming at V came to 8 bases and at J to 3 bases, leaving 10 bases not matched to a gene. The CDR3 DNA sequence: TGCGCCAGCGGTCTGGCGGGAGCCAACTACGAGCAGTACTTC. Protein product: CASGLAGANYEQYF.

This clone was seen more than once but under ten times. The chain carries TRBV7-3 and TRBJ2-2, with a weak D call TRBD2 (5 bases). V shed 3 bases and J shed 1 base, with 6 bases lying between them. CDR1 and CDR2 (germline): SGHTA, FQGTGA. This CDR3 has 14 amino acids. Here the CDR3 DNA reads TGTGCCAGCAGCTTCAGCGGGAACACCGGGGAGCTGTTTTTT. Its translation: CASSFSGNTGELFF.

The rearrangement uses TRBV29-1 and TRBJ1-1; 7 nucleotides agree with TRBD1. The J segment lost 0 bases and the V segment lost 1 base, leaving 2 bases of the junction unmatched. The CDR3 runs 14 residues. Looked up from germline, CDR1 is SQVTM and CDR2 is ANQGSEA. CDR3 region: CSVEAGQLNTEAFF. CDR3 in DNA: TGCAGCGTTGAAGCGGGACAGCTGAACACTGAAGCTTTCTTT.

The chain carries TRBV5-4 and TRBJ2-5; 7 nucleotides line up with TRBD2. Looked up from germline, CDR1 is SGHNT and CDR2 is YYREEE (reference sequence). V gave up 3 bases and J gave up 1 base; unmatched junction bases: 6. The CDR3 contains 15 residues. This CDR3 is CASSSPREAQETQYF. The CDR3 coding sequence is TGTGCCAGCAGCTCGCCCCGGGAGGCCCAAGAGACCCAGTACTTC.

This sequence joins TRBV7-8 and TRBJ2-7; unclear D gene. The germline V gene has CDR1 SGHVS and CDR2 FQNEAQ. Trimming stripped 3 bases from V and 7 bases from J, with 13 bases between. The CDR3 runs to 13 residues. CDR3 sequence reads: CASSFSRLEEQYF. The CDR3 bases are TGTGCCAGCAGCTTTTCTAGGTTGGAAGAGCAGTACTTC.

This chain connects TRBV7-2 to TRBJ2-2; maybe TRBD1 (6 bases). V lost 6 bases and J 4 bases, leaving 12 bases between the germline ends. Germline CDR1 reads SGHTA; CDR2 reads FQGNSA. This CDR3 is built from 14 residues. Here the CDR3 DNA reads TGTGCCAGCAGAAAAACAGGGATCACCGGGGAGCTGTTTTTT. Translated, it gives CASRKTGITGELFF.

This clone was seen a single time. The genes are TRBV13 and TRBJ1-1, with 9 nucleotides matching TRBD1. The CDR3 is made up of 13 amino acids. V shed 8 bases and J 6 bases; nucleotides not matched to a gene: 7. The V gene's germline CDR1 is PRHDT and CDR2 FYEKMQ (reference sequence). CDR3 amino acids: CASGNRGLPEAFF. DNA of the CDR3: TGTGCCAGCGGAAACAGGGGGCTGCCTGAAGCTTTCTTT.

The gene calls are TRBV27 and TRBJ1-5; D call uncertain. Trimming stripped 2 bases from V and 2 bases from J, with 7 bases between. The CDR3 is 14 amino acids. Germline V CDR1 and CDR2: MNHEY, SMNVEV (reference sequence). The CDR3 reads CASSLGRGNQPQHF. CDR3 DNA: TGTGCCAGCAGTTTAGGTCGGGGCAATCAGCCCCAGCATTTT.